One sample yielded the 26 T cell receptor beta chains listed below, sequenced in a study of T cell responses to AZD1222 COVID-19 vaccine. TCRdb's copy holds only in-frame clones and misses some; the assay was immunoSEQ multiplex PCR. The data hold about 130,000 clones, with 65% to 90% observed a single time. The material was peripheral blood, obtained on day 0 of AZD1222 vaccination. These receptors were obtained from an adult in good health.

V is TRBV5-1 and J is TRBJ1-6; D possibly corresponds to TRBD1 (6 bases). This CDR3 comprises 15 residues. V was trimmed by 4 bases and J by 7 bases, leaving 15 bases between them. Germline CDR1 and CDR2: SGHRS and YFSETQ. The CDR3 nucleotides are TGCGCCAGCAGCACACAGGGATTATCGAATTCACCCCTCCACTTT. It codes for CASSTQGLSNSPLHF.

CDR3 DNA: TGTGCCAGCCATAATCCCGGGAAACCGGGGCGCTACACCTTC. Its protein is CASHNPGKPGRYTF. This chain uses TRBV4-2 with TRBJ1-2; weak D call: TRBD1 (5 bases). CDR3 size: 14 residues. V lost 8 bases, J lost 9 bases, and 22 bases lay in between. Germline V CDR1 and CDR2: LGHNA, YNFKEQ.

The chain couples TRBV27 to TRBJ2-3; a possible D gene is TRBD1 (5 bases). This CDR3 has 16 residues. The V and J ends lost 3 bases and 5 bases respectively, with 18 bases between them. Per the germline V gene, CDR1 is MNHEY and CDR2 is SMNVEV (reference sequence). This chain's CDR3 is CASSFVSGWGEDTQYF. CDR3 nucleotide sequence: TGTGCCAGCAGTTTCGTCTCAGGGTGGGGCGAAGATACGCAGTATTTT.

This sequence joins TRBV27 and TRBJ1-6; D unresolved. V was clipped by 2 bases and J by 8 bases, with 22 bases between them. CDR3 length equals 18 residues. Germline CDR1 is MNHEY and CDR2 is SMNVEV (reference sequence). Here the CDR3 DNA reads TGTGCCAGCAGTTTAGCCCGGCTCAGGTCCGACTACCATTCACCCCTCCACTTT. Amino acids: CASSLARLRSDYHSPLHF.

V gene TRBV24-1 combines with J gene TRBJ2-1; 8 bases line up with TRBD2. The CDR3 spans 15 residues. Germline CDR1 reads KGHDR; CDR2 reads SFDVKD. V lost 2 bases and J lost 6; bases outside the gene matches: 5. The CDR3 DNA reads as TGTGCCACCAGTGATTCGCGGGGGGAAATCAATGAGCAGTTCTTC. Its protein is CATSDSRGEINEQFF.

The CDR3 protein is CASSTQGQANVLNTEAFF. Here the CDR3 DNA reads TGTGCCAGTAGTACACAGGGGCAGGCGAACGTGTTGAACACTGAAGCTTTCTTT. The V and J genes are TRBV19 and TRBJ1-1; 7 nucleotides match TRBD1. V was pared by 4 bases and J by 0 bases, with 14 bases of the junction left unmatched. The CDR3 extends over 18 amino acids. CDR1 is LNHDA and CDR2 is SQIVND in the germline V gene (reference sequence). Combining the CDR3 with reference TRBV19 and TRBJ1-1 gives the whole variable domain DGGITQSPKYLFRKEGQNVTLSCEQNLNHDAMYWYRQDPGQGLRLIYYSQIVNDFQKGDIAEGYSVSREKKESFPLTVTSAQKNPTAFYLCASSTQGQANVLNTEAFFGQGTRLTVV.

V and J are TRBV20-1 and TRBJ1-1; D unresolved. The CDR3 covers 11 residues. CDR1 and CDR2 from the germline V gene are DFQATT and SNEGSKA (reference sequence). CDR3 loop: CRGLGGTEAFF. CDR3 sequence (DNA): TGCAGGGGCTTGGGCGGCACTGAAGCTTTCTTT.

V is TRBV4-3 and J is TRBJ1-5; D is undetermined. Trimming removed 0 bases at V and 3 bases at J, with 6 bases between. Germline V gives CDR1 LGHNA, CDR2 YSLEER. The CDR3 runs to 14 residues. CDR3 in amino acids: CASSQDGNNQPQHF. The CDR3, as DNA: TGCGCCAGCAGCCAAGACGGGAACAATCAGCCCCAGCATTTT.

This chain links TRBV10-3 with TRBJ1-3; the D gene is possibly TRBD1 (6 bases). CDR3 size: 15 residues. V was shortened by 5 bases and J by 3 bases, with 14 bases between the two germline ends. Germline CDR1 is ENHRY and CDR2 is SYGVKD. The CDR3 DNA sequence: TGTGCCATCAGTCGAGTTGGGACATTTGGAAACACCATATATTTT. This translates into CAISRVGTFGNTIYF.

The CDR3 sequence: CSVVTDGYTF. DNA of the CDR3: TGCAGCGTTGTTACGGATGGCTACACCTTC. The gene calls are TRBV29-1 and TRBJ1-2; D is unresolved. This CDR3 region has 10 residues. V lost 4 bases and J lost 6, with 6 bases in between. Per germline, CDR1 SQVTM and CDR2 ANQGSEA.

This chain links TRBV15 with TRBJ1-1; 7 bases match TRBD1. The CDR3 runs 15 residues. The germline V gene encodes CDR1 LNHNV and CDR2 YYDKDF (reference sequence). Trimming took 1 base from V and 1 from J; bases not matched to a gene: 3. CDR3 protein: CATSRVEGANTEAFF. The CDR3 DNA is TGTGCCACCAGCAGAGTGGAGGGGGCGAACACTGAAGCTTTCTTT.

V is TRBV18 and J is TRBJ2-6; the D gene is possibly TRBD2 (6 bases). V shed 3 bases and J shed 1 base, with 10 bases lying between them. Per germline, CDR1 KGHSH and CDR2 LQKENI. This CDR3 is built from 16 residues. DNA for the CDR3: TGTGCCAGCTCACCCCCGGGGGTTTCTGGGGCCAACGTCCTGACTTTC. Protein product: CASSPPGVSGANVLTF.

This sequence joins TRBV19 and TRBJ1-5; 10 bases line up with TRBD1. With V trimmed by 6 bases and J by 1 base, 12 bases remained unmatched. The CDR3 extends over 18 amino acids. Germline loops: CDR1 LNHDA, CDR2 SQIVND (reference sequence). CDR3 protein: CASSPGQGSSLSNQPQHF. CDR3 coding DNA: TGTGCCAGTAGCCCGGGACAGGGGTCTTCTTTGAGCAATCAGCCCCAGCATTTT.

This chain connects TRBV9 to TRBJ1-6, with no clear D. Germline loops: CDR1 SGDLS, CDR2 YYNGEE. This CDR3 region has 14 residues. V lost 0 bases, J lost 9 bases, and 10 bases lay in between. The CDR3 protein is CASSVGGRPSPLHF. DNA for the CDR3: TGTGCCAGCAGCGTAGGAGGTCGACCTTCACCCCTCCACTTT.

The V and J genes are TRBV4-1 and TRBJ1-2, with 7 nucleotides matching TRBD1. Per germline, CDR1 MGHRA and CDR2 YSYEKL. The J segment lost 7 bases and the V segment lost 1 base, leaving 12 bases of the junction unmatched. This CDR3 contains 16 residues. CDR3 in amino acids: CASSQVWDSISGGYTF. In DNA form, the CDR3 reads TGCGCCAGCAGCCAAGTCTGGGACAGTATCAGCGGTGGCTACACCTTC.

This clone appeared once. The J gene is TRBJ2-1, the V gene TRBV6-6; D gene uncertain. The germline V and J ends were trimmed by 2 bases and 11 bases, with 7 bases remaining between them. The length of the CDR3 is 11 residues. CDR1 is MNHNY, CDR2 SVGAGI, per germline (reference sequence). CDR3 in DNA: TGTGCCAGCAGTTACGGACCGAAGCAGTTCTTC. Encoded protein: CASSYGPKQFF.

The rearrangement links TRBV24-1 to TRBJ2-1; D gene ambiguous. The CDR3 contains 13 residues. Germline-derived CDR1 and CDR2 are KGHDR and SFDVKD. The V end lost 1 base, the J end lost 10 bases, and 10 bases lay between the germline ends. The CDR3 nucleotides are TGTGCCACCAGTGATTTTGGCTACAGCGAGCAGTTCTTC. Translation gives CATSDFGYSEQFF.

This sequence joins TRBV3-1 (or the pseudogene TRBV3-2) and TRBJ2-1, with D unclear. Germline CDR1 reads LGHDT; CDR2 reads YNNKEL (reference sequence). The CDR3 sequence is 13 residues long. The V and J ends lost 0 bases and 10 bases respectively, with 10 bases between them. CDR3 coding DNA: TGTGCCAGCAGCCAAGATCTGAATGAAGAGCAGTTCTTC. Translation gives CASSQDLNEEQFF.

The chain combines TRBV5-1 with TRBJ2-3, with D perhaps TRBD2 (5 bases). CDR1 is SGHRS, CDR2 YFSETQ, per germline. V dropped 2 bases and J dropped 1 base, with 11 bases sitting between them. This CDR3 is 15 amino acids long. In DNA, the CDR3 is TGCGCCAGCAGCTTCTTCCGGGGTCGCACAGATACGCAGTATTTT. Its protein product is CASSFFRGRTDTQYF.

The chain carries TRBV6-5 and TRBJ2-7, with D perhaps matching TRBD1 (5 bases). V gave up 2 bases and J gave up 6 bases, with 5 bases separating them. The CDR3 is 11 amino acids. Germline CDR1 reads MNHEY; CDR2 reads SVGAGI. Here the CDR3 DNA reads TGTGCCAGCAGTTACAGGGGCGAGCAGTACTTC. Encoded protein: CASSYRGEQYF.

The chain recombines TRBV5-1 with TRBJ2-3; 11 nucleotides agree with TRBD2. Germline CDR1 reads SGHRS; CDR2 reads YFSETQ. V was clipped by 0 bases and J by 1 base; unmatched bases: 1. CDR3 length: 16 residues. DNA of the CDR3: TGCGCCAGCAGCTTGGAACTAGCGGGGGGCACAGATACGCAGTATTTT. It codes for CASSLELAGGTDTQYF.

The chain joins TRBV15 to TRBJ1-2, with 8 bases matching TRBD1. The CDR3 totals 12 residues. The V gene end was trimmed by 4 bases and the J gene end by 7 bases; junction bases not matched to a gene: 2. The germline V gene encodes CDR1 LNHNV and CDR2 YYDKDF (reference sequence). The CDR3 sequence: CATSIDRGGYTF. The CDR3 nucleotides are TGTGCCACCAGCATAGACAGGGGTGGCTACACCTTC.

The rearrangement uses TRBV9 and TRBJ1-1; D is uncertain. This CDR3 contains 12 residues. The germline gives CDR1 SGDLS, CDR2 YYNGEE. Trimming removed 0 bases from V and 10 bases from J, with 10 bases in between. CDR3 DNA sequence: TGTGCCAGCAGCGTAGTTCCAGGTTCAGCTTTCTTT. Translated, it gives CASSVVPGSAFF. The whole variable domain, remainder taken from reference TRBV9 and TRBJ1-1, is DSGVTQTPKHLITATGQRVTLRCSPRSGDLSVYWYQQSLDQGLQFLIQYYNGEERAKGNILERFSAQQFPDLHSELNLSSLELGDSALYFCASSVVPGSAFFGQGTRLTVV.

V gene TRBV9 combines with J gene TRBJ1-6; D unclear. V was pared by 4 bases and J by 8 bases, with 10 bases between. The CDR3 is made up of 13 amino acids. Germline CDR1 SGDLS, CDR2 YYNGEE. As DNA, the CDR3 is TGTGCCAGCAGCCCCACCACCGATTCACCCCTCCACTTT. Protein sequence: CASSPTTDSPLHF.

The V gene is TRBV3-1 (or the pseudogene TRBV3-2), the J gene TRBJ1-2, with no clear D. The CDR3 extends over 15 amino acids. The germline V gene has CDR1 LGHDT and CDR2 YNNKEL (reference sequence). V lost 4 bases and J 6 bases, leaving 18 bases between the germline ends. The CDR3 spells CASSPSGWNPDGYTF. As DNA, the CDR3 is TGTGCCAGCAGCCCCTCCGGATGGAACCCGGATGGCTACACCTTC.

The genes are TRBV5-5 and TRBJ1-2, with 9 bases aligning to TRBD1. Trimming at V came to 2 bases and at J to 2 bases, leaving 7 bases not matched to a gene. The CDR3 loop spans 16 amino acids. CDR1 SGHKS and CDR2 YYEKEE come from the germline V gene (reference sequence). CDR3 sequence: CASSFGWTGVNYGYTF. CDR3 DNA sequence: TGTGCCAGCAGCTTTGGCTGGACAGGGGTGAACTATGGCTACACCTTC.